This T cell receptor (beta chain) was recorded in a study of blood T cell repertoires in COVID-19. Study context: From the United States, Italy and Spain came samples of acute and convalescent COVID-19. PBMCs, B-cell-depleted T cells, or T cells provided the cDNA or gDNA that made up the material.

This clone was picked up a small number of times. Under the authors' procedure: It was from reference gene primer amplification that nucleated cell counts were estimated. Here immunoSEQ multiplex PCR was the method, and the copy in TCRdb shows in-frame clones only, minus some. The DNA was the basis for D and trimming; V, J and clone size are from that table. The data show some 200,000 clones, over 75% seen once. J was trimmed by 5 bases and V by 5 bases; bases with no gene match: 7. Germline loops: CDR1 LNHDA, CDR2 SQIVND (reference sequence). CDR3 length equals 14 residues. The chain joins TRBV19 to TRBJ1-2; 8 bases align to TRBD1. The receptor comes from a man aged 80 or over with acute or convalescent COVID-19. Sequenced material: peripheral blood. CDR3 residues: CASSHPQGGYGYTF. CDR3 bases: TGTGCCAGTAGTCACCCACAGGGGGGATATGGCTACACCTTC.